This record looks at one T cell receptor (beta chain) sequence and its context. These data belong to a study of blood T cell repertoires in COVID-19. For the study at large: Material from acute and convalescent COVID-19 was sourced from the United States, Italy and Spain. T cells, B-cell-depleted T cells, or PBMCs provided the cDNA or gDNA that served as material.

Enrolment of Seattle patients took place during active infection, and they were followed longitudinally. How the authors handled the data: Estimation of nucleated cell counts was performed using reference gene primer amplification. Profiled with immunoSEQ multiplex PCR; TCRdb holds only in-frame clones, not every one. Clonal size and the V and J genes are those of that table, whereas D and trimming came from the DNA. In the table there are some 310,000 clones, 75% to 90% of which are singletons. Germline V CDR1 and CDR2: SGHKS, YYEKEE (reference sequence). The V end lost 0 bases, the J end lost 1 base, and 7 bases lay between the germline ends. This CDR3 spans 14 amino acids.

The source is a woman in her twenties or thirties with COVID-19, enrolled during active disease. The specimen was peripheral blood. This rearrangement joins TRBV5-5 to TRBJ1-2, with D perhaps matching TRBD1 (6 bases). The CDR3 nucleotides are TGTGCCAGCAGCTTGGAACAGGGTAACTATGGCTACACCTTC. Translation: CASSLEQGNYGYTF.